This TCR beta chain was obtained from a study of blood T cell repertoires in COVID-19. All enrollees were roughly 18 to 89 years old and from about 25 US areas. In the authors' methods: It was from reference gene primer amplification that nucleated cell counts were estimated. Sequenced by immunoSEQ multiplex PCR; TCRdb stores in-frame clones only, minus some. Clone size and the V and J calls come from that table; the DNA yielded D and trimming. The sample yields approximately 200,000 clones, approximately 90% seen once. The CDR3 runs 15 residues. From germline, CDR1 is MNHEY and CDR2 SVGAGI. Trimming took 6 bases from V and 4 from J; bases not matched to a gene: 10.

The sequenced sample consisted of PBMCs or T cells enriched from blood (not recorded which). The chain carries TRBV6-5 and TRBJ2-7, with 9 bases matching TRBD1. The receptor comes from a man aged 25 to 40 who had recovered from COVID-19. CDR3 sequence: CASSSPGQGSYEQYF. The DNA for the CDR3 is TGTGCCAGCAGCTCTCCGGGACAGGGATCGTACGAGCAGTACTTC.